This T cell receptor beta chain was obtained from a study of T cell repertoires in cytomegalovirus infection. TCRdb called the reads again in MiXCR, with one record for every CDR3 protein. The table lists hundreds of thousands of distinct CDR3 sequences, roughly 17% of them singletons, with 9.5% to 15% in the top ten. This clonotype was observed at least ten times. As yet, its antigen is unknown. The study, taken as a whole, reports: HLA-C-restricted TCR beta clonotypes specific for CMV led the ex vivo response.

This CDR3 contains 14 residues. The V end was cut by 3 bases, the J end by 4 bases, with 12 bases between. The V gene's germline CDR1 is SGHTA and CDR2 FQGNSA. The source material was PBMCs. The chain combines TRBV7-2 with TRBJ2-5, with D tentatively TRBD1 or TRBD2 (5 bases each). This receptor was taken from a human donor in good health (CMV status not recorded). Some clones in this sample may be carry-over from other donors' samples. The CDR3 coding sequence is TGTGCCAGCAGCTTGGGGCTAGCCCCAGAGACCCAGTACTTC. Encoded protein: CASSLGLAPETQYF.